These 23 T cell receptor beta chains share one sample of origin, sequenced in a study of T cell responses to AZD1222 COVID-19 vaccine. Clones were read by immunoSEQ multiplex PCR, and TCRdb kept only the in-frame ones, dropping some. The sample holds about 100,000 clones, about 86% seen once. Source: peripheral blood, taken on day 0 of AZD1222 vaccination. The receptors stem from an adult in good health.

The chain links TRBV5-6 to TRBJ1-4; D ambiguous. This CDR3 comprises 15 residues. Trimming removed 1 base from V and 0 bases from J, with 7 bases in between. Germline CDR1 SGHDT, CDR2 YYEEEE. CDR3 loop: CASSLSPSTNEKLFF. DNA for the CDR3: TGTGCCAGCAGCTTGAGTCCTTCAACTAATGAAAAACTGTTTTTT.

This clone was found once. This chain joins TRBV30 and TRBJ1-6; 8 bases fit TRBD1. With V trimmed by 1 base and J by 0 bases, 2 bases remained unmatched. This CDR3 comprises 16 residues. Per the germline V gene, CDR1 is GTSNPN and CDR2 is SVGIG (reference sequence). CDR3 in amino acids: CAWSGQGFSYNSPLHF. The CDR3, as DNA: TGTGCCTGGAGTGGACAGGGGTTCTCCTATAATTCACCCCTCCACTTT.

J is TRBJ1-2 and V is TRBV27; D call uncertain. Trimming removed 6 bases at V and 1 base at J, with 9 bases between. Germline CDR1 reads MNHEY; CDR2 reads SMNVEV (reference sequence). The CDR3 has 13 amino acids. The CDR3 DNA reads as TGTGCCAGCAGCCCCGCACTTAACTATGGCTACACCTTC. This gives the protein CASSPALNYGYTF.

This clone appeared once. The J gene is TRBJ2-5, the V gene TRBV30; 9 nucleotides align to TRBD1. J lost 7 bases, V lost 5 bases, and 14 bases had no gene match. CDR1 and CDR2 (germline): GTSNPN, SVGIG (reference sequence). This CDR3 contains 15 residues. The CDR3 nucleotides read TGTGCCTGGGCTACCGGGACAGGGACAATGGTGACCCAGTACTTC. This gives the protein CAWATGTGTMVTQYF.

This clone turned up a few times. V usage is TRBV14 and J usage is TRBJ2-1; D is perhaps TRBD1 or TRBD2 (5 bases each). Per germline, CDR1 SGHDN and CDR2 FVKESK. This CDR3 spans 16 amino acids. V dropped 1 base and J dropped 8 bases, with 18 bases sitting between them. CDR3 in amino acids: CASSQGKGTVWDEQFF. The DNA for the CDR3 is TGTGCCAGCAGCCAAGGGAAGGGGACGGTTTGGGATGAGCAGTTCTTC.

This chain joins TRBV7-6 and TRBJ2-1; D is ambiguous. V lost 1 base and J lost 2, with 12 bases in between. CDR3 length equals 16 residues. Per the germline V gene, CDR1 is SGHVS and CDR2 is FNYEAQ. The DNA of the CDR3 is TGTGCCAGCAGCTTAGAGGTTCCTGGAACCTACAATGAGCAGTTCTTC. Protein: CASSLEVPGTYNEQFF.

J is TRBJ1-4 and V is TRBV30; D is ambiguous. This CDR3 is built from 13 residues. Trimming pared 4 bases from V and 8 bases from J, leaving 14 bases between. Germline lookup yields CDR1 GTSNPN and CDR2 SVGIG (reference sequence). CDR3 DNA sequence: TGTGCCTGGACCCAGGCCCGGGCAGAAAAACTGTTTTTT. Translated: CAWTQARAEKLFF.

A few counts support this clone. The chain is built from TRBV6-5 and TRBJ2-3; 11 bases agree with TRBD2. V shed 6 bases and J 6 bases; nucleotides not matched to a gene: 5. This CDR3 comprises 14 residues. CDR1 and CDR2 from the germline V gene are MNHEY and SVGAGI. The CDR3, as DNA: TGTGCCAGCAGCCTCGGACTAGCGGGTGATACGCAGTATTTT. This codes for CASSLGLAGDTQYF.

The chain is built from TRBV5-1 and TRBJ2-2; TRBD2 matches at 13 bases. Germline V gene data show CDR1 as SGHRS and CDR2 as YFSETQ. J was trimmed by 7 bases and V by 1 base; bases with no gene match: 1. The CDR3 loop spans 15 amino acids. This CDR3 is CASSLTSGRVGELFF. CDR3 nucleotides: TGCGCCAGCAGCTTGACTAGCGGGAGGGTCGGGGAGCTGTTTTTT.

The CDR3 coding sequence is TGTGCCAGCAGCCAAGGCTTCTCGGGGGTCTCCTACGAGCAGTACTTC. It translates to CASSQGFSGVSYEQYF. The chain uses TRBV3-1 (or the pseudogene TRBV3-2) and TRBJ2-7; weak D call: TRBD2 (6 bases). CDR3 length equals 16 residues. Between the trimmed V and J ends, which lost 1 base and 0 bases, there was a span of 13 bases. CDR1 LGHDT and CDR2 YNNKEL come from the germline V gene (reference sequence).

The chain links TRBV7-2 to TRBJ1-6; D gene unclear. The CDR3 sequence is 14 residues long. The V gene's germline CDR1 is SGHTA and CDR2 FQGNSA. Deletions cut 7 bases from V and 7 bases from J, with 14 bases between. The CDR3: CASMEALINSPLHF. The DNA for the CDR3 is TGTGCCAGCATGGAGGCCCTAATAAATTCACCCCTCCACTTT.

The chain's CDR3 is CASSRDRMSDNEQFF. The CDR3 region has the DNA TGTGCCAGCAGCCGGGACAGAATGTCGGACAATGAGCAGTTCTTC. The V gene is TRBV11-3, the J gene TRBJ2-1, with 7 bases lining up with TRBD1. From germline, CDR1 is SGHNT and CDR2 YENEEA. V lost 5 bases to trimming and J lost 5 bases; unmatched junction nucleotides: 9. This CDR3 is 15 amino acids long.

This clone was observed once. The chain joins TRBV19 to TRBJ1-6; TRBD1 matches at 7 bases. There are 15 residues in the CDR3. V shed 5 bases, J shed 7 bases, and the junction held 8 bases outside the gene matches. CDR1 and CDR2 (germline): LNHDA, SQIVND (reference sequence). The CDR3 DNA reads TGTGCCAGTAGTGTCGACAGGGTCGGGAATTCACCCCTCCACTTT. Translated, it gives CASSVDRVGNSPLHF. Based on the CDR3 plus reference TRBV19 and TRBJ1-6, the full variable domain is DGGITQSPKYLFRKEGQNVTLSCEQNLNHDAMYWYRQDPGQGLRLIYYSQIVNDFQKGDIAEGYSVSREKKESFPLTVTSAQKNPTAFYLCASSVDRVGNSPLHFGNGTRLTVT.

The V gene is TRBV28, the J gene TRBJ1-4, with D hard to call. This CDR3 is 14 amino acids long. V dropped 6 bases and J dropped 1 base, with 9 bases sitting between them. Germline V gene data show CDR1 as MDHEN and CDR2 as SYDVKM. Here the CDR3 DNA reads TGTGCCAGCAGCCCCCGCCTAACTAATGAAAAACTGTTTTTT. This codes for CASSPRLTNEKLFF.

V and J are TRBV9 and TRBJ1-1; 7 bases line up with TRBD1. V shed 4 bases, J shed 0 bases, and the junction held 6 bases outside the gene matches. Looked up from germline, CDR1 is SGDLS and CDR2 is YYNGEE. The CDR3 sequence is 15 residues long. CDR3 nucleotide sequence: TGTGCCAGCAGCCCGCAGGACAGGATGAACACTGAAGCTTTCTTT. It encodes CASSPQDRMNTEAFF. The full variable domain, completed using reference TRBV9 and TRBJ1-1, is DSGVTQTPKHLITATGQRVTLRCSPRSGDLSVYWYQQSLDQGLQFLIQYYNGEERAKGNILERFSAQQFPDLHSELNLSSLELGDSALYFCASSPQDRMNTEAFFGQGTRLTVV.

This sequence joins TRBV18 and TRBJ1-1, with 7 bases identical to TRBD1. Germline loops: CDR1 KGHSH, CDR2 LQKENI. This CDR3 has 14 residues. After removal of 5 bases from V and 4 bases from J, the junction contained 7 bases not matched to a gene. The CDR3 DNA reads TGTGCCAGCTCAACAGACAGGGTGGCCACTGAAGCTTTCTTT. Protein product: CASSTDRVATEAFF. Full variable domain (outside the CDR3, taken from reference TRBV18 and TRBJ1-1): NAGVMQNPRHLVRRRGQEARLRCSPMKGHSHVYWYRQLPEEGLKFMVYLQKENIIDESGMPKERFSAEFPKEGPSILRIQQVVRGDSAAYFCASSTDRVATEAFFGQGTRLTVV.

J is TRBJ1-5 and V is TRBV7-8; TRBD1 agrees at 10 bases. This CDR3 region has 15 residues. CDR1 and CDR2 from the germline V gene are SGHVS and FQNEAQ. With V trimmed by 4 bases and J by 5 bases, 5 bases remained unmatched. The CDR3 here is CASSSTTGGHQPQHF. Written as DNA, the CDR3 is TGTGCCAGCAGCTCCACGACAGGGGGCCATCAGCCCCAGCATTTT.

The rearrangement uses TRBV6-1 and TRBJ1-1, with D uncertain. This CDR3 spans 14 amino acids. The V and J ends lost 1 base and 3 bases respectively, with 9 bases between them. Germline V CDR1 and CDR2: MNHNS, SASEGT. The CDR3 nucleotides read TGTGCCAGCAGTGAAGATCCGGGCTACACTGAAGCTTTCTTT. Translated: CASSEDPGYTEAFF.

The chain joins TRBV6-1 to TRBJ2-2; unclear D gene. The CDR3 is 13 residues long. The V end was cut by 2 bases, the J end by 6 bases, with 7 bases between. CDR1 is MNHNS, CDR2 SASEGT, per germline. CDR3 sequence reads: CASSEFRSGELFF. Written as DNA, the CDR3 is TGTGCCAGCAGTGAATTTCGTTCCGGGGAGCTGTTTTTT.

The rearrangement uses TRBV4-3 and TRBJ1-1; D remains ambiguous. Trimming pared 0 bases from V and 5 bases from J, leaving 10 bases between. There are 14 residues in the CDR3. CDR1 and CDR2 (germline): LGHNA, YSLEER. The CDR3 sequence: CASSQDLKWTEAFF. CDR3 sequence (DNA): TGCGCCAGCAGCCAAGATCTGAAGTGGACTGAAGCTTTCTTT.

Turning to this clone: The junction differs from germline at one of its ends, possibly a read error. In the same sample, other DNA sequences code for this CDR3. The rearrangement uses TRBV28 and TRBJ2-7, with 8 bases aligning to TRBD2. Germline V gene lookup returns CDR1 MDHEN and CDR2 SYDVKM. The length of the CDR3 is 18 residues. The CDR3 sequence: CASSTSPGLGSLSYEQYF. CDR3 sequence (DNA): TGTGCCAGCAGTACCAGTCCGGGACTAGGCTCCCTCTCCTACGAGCAGTATTTC.

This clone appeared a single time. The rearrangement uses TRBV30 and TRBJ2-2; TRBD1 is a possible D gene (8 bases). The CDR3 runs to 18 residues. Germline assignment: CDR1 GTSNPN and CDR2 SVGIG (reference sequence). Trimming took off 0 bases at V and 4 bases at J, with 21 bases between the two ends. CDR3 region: CAWSVRIRAGQVTGELFF. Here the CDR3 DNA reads TGTGCCTGGAGTGTCCGAATTAGAGCGGGACAGGTCACCGGGGAGCTGTTTTTT.

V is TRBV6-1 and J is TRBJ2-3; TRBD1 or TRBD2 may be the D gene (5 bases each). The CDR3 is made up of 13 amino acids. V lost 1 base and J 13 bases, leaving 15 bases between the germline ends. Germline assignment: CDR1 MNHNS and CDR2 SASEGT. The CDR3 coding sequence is TGTGCCAGCAGTGAAGGCCCCGGGACCCCCAAGTATTTT. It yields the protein CASSEGPGTPKYF.